This T cell receptor beta chain was sequenced in a study of blood T cell repertoires in COVID-19. This table comes from immunoSEQ multiplex PCR, and its TCRdb copy is limited to in-frame clones, with some not included. Here the sample spans fewer than 350,000 clones, approximately 83% being singletons. This sequence originates from a young man who had recovered from COVID-19. Material for sequencing was PBMCs or T cells enriched from blood (not recorded which).

The CDR3 spells CASTFGETTEAFF. The DNA of the CDR3 is TGTGCCAGCACCTTCGGGGAAACCACTGAAGCTTTCTTT. The V call is TRBV7-6, the J call TRBJ1-1; no clear D. Germline loops: CDR1 SGHVS, CDR2 FNYEAQ. The CDR3 is 13 residues long. Deletions cut 7 bases from V and 4 bases from J, with 13 bases between.